The 9 T cell receptor beta chains below come from one sample, sequenced in a study of T cells in Graves' hyperthyroidism and ophthalmopathy. Researchers amplified the TCR beta CDR3 regions from RNA transcripts. The study used the HTBI primer set for a first-round RT-PCR of the TCR CDR3. Using its own MiXCR run on the multiplex PCR reads, TCRdb lists one record per CDR3 protein. The top ten hold about 9.4% of the sample, which has under 800,000 distinct CDR3 sequences, 13% to 15% seen once. The sequencing input was blood. Every receptor here comes from a woman aged 18-30 years with Graves' hyperthyroidism.

This clonotype was counted at least ten times. This sequence joins TRBV18 and TRBJ2-5, with 8 bases matching TRBD2. This CDR3 comprises 17 residues. Germline CDR1 KGHSH, CDR2 LQKENI. The V gene end was trimmed by 3 bases and the J gene end by 5 bases; junction bases not matched to a gene: 14. The CDR3 DNA sequence: TGTGCCAGCTCACCCTCCGCTAGCGGGCCCCTCCGGGAGACCCAGTACTTC. Translated: CASSPSASGPLRETQYF.

This clonotype was counted many times. This sequence joins TRBV7-2 and TRBJ1-2, with TRBD1 matching 8 bases. In germline, CDR1 is SGHTA, CDR2 FQGNSA. V shed 9 bases, J shed 4 bases, and the junction held 10 bases outside the gene matches. The CDR3 consists of 14 residues. The CDR3, as DNA: TGTGCCAGGTCGCCTGCCGGGACAGGCTATGGCTACACCTTC. It yields the protein CARSPAGTGYGYTF.

This clonotype was counted at least ten times. The chain recombines TRBV12-3 or TRBV12-4 with TRBJ2-6; D gene unclear. V lost 0 bases to trimming and J lost 0 bases, with 6 bases between them. The CDR3 sequence is 16 residues long. CDR3 in DNA: TGTGCCAGCAGTTTAGCGCGGCTCTCTGGGGCCAACGTCCTGACTTTC. Its translation: CASSLARLSGANVLTF.

CDR3 DNA: TGTGCCAGCAGCGTAGGACTAGCGCTTTACAATGAGCAGTTCTTC. It encodes CASSVGLALYNEQFF. The chain uses TRBV9 and TRBJ2-1; TRBD2 agrees at 8 bases. The junction had 3 bases not matched to a gene; V was cut back by 0 bases and J by 4 bases. The CDR3 length is 15 residues. Germline CDR1 and CDR2: SGDLS and YYNGEE.

A word on this clonotype: The junction departs from the called germline gene at one end, perhaps through a read error. The V and J genes are TRBV7-9 and TRBJ2-3; 7 positions agree with TRBD2. This CDR3 region has 14 residues. From germline, CDR1 is SEHNR and CDR2 FQNEAQ (reference sequence). DNA for the CDR3: TGTGCCAGCAGCTTCGGCGGGAGTACAGATATGCAGTATTTT. Protein sequence: CASSFGGSTDMQYF.

This clonotype was counted ten times or more. This chain uses TRBV5-1 with TRBJ2-2, with D hard to call. The germline V gene has CDR1 SGHRS and CDR2 YFSETQ. The V gene lost 1 base and the J gene lost 3 bases, with 7 bases spanning the gap. CDR3 length: 14 residues. CDR3 nucleotides: TGCGCCAGCAGCTTGTCAGCCGACACCGGGGAGCTGTTTTTT. This codes for CASSLSADTGELFF.

The chain joins TRBV7-9 to TRBJ2-7; 7 bases are shared with TRBD1. The CDR3 runs to 14 residues. V lost 4 bases to trimming and J lost 2 bases; unmatched junction nucleotides: 5. Germline loops: CDR1 SEHNR, CDR2 FQNEAQ (reference sequence). The CDR3 reads CASSWGQQAYEQYF. CDR3 nucleotide sequence: TGTGCCAGCAGCTGGGGACAGCAAGCCTACGAGCAGTACTTC.

The V gene is TRBV20-1, the J gene TRBJ1-4, with 7 bases identical to TRBD1. In germline, CDR1 is DFQATT, CDR2 SNEGSKA (reference sequence). V gave up 2 bases and J gave up 3 bases; unmatched junction bases: 6. CDR3 length: 15 residues. The DNA for the CDR3 is TGCAGTGCTAGATCAGGGACAGCCTCTAATGAAAAACTGTTTTTT. Amino acids: CSARSGTASNEKLFF.

This clonotype was counted many times. DNA of the CDR3: TGTGCCAGCAGTTACTCGGGCACTAGCGGGACCTATGAGCAGTTCTTC. This gives the protein CASSYSGTSGTYEQFF. This chain joins TRBV6-6 and TRBJ2-1, with TRBD2 identical over 10 bases. The CDR3 contains 16 residues. Per germline, CDR1 MNHNY and CDR2 SVGAGI (reference sequence). J was trimmed by 8 bases and V by 0 bases; bases with no gene match: 7.